Detailed here is one T cell receptor beta chain. Its specificity is not known. The data originate from a study of CD8 T cells in ankylosing spondylitis. Study observations and caveats: One TCR beta motif, made up of roughly 8 highly homologous variants, appeared characteristic of ankylosing spondylitis blood.

One entry per CDR3 protein results from TCRdb running MiXCR on the 5' RACE reads. The table has over 600,000 distinct CDR3 sequences, 15% to 20% seen once. Per germline, CDR1 MNHEY and CDR2 SMNVEV (reference sequence). This CDR3 comprises 14 residues. V trimming: 8 bases; J trimming: 7 bases; junction bases outside the gene matches: 9. The chain couples TRBV27 to TRBJ2-3, with 10 nucleotides matching TRBD2. Sample: blood, either unsorted or a sorted T cell fraction (not recorded which). This TCR was sampled from a male donor with ankylosing spondylitis. CDR3: CASRSLAGANTQYF. The DNA for the CDR3 is TGTGCCAGCCGATCGCTAGCGGGGGCGAATACGCAGTATTTT.